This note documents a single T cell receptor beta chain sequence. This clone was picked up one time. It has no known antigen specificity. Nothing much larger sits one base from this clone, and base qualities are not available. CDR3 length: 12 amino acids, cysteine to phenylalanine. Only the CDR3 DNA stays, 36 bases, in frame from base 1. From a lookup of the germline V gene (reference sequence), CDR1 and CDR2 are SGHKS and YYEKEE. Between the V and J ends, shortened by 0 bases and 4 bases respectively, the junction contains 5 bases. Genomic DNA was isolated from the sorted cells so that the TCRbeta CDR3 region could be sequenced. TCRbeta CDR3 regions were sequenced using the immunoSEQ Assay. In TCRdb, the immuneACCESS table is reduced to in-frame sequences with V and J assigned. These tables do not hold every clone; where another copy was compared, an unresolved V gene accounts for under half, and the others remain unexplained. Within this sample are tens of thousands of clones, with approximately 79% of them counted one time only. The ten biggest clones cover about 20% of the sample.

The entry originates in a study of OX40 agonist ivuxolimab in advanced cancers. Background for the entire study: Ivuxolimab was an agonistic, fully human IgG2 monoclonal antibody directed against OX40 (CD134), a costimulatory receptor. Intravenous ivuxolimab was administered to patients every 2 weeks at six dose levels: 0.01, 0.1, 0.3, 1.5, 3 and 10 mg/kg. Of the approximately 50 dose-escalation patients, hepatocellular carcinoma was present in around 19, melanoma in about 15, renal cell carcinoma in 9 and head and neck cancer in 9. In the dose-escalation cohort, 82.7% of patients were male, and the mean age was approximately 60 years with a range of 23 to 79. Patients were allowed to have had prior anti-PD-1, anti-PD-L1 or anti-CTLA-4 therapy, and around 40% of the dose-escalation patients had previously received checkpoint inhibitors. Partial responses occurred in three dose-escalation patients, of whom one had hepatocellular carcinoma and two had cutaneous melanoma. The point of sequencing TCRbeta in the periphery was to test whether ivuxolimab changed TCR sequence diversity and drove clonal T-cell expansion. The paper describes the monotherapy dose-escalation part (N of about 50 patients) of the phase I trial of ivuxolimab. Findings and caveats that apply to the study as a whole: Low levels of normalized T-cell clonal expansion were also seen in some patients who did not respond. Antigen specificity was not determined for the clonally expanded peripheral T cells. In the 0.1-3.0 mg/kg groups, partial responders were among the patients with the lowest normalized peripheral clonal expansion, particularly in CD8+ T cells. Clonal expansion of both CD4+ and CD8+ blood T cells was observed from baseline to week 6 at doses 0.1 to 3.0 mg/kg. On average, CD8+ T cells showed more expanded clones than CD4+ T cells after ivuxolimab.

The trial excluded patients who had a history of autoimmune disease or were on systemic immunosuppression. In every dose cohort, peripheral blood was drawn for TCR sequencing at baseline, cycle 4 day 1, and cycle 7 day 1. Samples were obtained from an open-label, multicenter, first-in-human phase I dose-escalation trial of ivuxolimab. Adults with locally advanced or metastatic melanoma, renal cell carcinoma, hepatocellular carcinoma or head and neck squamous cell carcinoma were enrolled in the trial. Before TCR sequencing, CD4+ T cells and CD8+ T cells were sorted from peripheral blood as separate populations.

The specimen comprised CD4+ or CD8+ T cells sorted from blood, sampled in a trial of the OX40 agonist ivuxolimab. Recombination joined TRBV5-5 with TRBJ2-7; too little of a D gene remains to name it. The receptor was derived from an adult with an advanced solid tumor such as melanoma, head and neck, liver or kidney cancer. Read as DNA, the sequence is TGTGCCAGCAGCTTGGGATTTTACGAGCAGTACTTC. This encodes CASSLGFYEQYF.